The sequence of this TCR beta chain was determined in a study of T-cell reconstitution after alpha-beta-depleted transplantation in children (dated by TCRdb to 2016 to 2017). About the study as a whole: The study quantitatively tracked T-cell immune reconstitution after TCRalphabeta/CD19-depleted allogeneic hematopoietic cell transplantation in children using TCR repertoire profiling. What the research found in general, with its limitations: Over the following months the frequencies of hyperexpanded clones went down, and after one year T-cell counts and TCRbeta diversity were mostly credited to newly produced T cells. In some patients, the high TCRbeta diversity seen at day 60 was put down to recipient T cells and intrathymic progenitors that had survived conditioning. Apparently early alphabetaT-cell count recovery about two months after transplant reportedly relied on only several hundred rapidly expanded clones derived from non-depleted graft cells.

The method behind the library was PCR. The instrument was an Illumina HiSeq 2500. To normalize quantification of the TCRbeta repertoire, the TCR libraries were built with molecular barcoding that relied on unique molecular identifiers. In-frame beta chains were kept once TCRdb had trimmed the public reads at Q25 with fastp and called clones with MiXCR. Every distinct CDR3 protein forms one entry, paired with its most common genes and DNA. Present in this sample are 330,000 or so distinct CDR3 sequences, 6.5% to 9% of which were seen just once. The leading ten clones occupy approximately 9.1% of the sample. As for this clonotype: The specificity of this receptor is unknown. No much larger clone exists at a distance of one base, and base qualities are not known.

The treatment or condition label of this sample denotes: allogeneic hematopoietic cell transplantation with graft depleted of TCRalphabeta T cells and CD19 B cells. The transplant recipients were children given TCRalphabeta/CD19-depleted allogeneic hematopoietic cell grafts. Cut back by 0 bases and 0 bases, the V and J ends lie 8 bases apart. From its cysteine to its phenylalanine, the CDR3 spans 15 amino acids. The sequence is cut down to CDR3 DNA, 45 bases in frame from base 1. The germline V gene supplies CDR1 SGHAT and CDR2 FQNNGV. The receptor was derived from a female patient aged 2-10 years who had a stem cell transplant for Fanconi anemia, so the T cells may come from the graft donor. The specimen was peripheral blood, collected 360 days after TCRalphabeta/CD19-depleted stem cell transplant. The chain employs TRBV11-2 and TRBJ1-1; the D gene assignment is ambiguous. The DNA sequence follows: TGTGCCAGCAGCTTAGAAGGGTTCTTGAACACTGAAGCTTTCTTT. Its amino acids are CASSLEGFLNTEAFF.